Following are 18 T cell receptor beta chains from one sample sequenced in a study of blood T cells in healthy people across ages. Through a sample-barcoded 5' primer and a J-beta primer mix, a second PCR was run for 7 to 11 cycles. TCRdb reprocessed the 5' RACE reads via MiXCR and lists one record per CDR3 protein. Here the sample spans 1.5 million to 2 million distinct CDR3 sequences, approximately 30% being singletons. The specimen was blood. These receptors all stem from a woman in her 30s in good health.

The rearrangement uses TRBV6-1 and TRBJ2-7; D may correspond to TRBD1 or TRBD2 (6 bases each). The V gene's germline CDR1 is MNHNS and CDR2 SASEGT. V gave up 8 bases and J gave up 5 bases, with 16 bases separating them. The CDR3 has 13 residues. CDR3 DNA: TGTGCCAGCGGAGGGGGGTCGTCCCACGAGCAGTACTTC. This codes for CASGGGSSHEQYF.

The chain is built from TRBV5-1 and TRBJ2-3; no clear D gene. CDR3 size: 18 residues. The V gene lost 0 bases and the J gene lost 0 bases, with 17 bases spanning the gap. Germline assignment: CDR1 SGHRS and CDR2 YFSETQ. The CDR3 region has the DNA TGCGCCAGCAGCTTGGCCTTTTTAGCCGGCACTAGCACAGATACGCAGTATTTT. It codes for CASSLAFLAGTSTDTQYF.

This clonotype was seen repeatedly, ten times or more. The rearrangement links TRBV29-1 to TRBJ2-1; D may be TRBD2 (6 bases). Germline V gene lookup returns CDR1 SQVTM and CDR2 ANQGSEA. Between the trimmed V and J ends, which lost 6 bases and 4 bases, there was a span of 19 bases. This CDR3 has 15 residues. The CDR3 DNA follows: TGCAGCGTGGGGGGAGTAGGCGGGTCATACAATGAGCAGTTCTTC. The encoded protein is CSVGGVGGSYNEQFF.

The rearrangement links TRBV19 to TRBJ2-1; weak D call: TRBD1 (6 bases). Per germline, CDR1 LNHDA and CDR2 SQIVND (reference sequence). This CDR3 comprises 14 residues. V dropped 0 bases and J dropped 9 bases, with 12 bases sitting between them. The CDR3 DNA reads as TGTGCCAGTAGTATAGATCTAGGGACAAGTGAGCAGTTCTTC. Amino acid sequence: CASSIDLGTSEQFF.

Notes on this clonotype: One end of the junction varies from germline; a read error may be responsible. The gene calls are TRBV29-1 and TRBJ1-3; TRBD1 might be the D (6 bases). From germline, CDR1 is SQVTM and CDR2 ANQGSEA. The CDR3 runs 14 residues. The CDR3 loop is CSVDAGEAGNTKYF. CDR3 nucleotides: TGCAGCGTTGATGCAGGGGAGGCAGGAAACACCAAATATTTT.

This clonotype was seen ten or more times. The chain has TRBV11-3 and TRBJ2-5, with TRBD2 matching 8 bases. The CDR3 totals 15 residues. Losses at the gene ends were 0 bases for V and 4 bases for J; bases not matched to a gene: 4. The germline V gene encodes CDR1 SGHNT and CDR2 YENEEA. CDR3 loop: CASSLESREGETQYF. The CDR3 DNA is TGTGCCAGCAGCTTAGAGAGCCGGGAGGGAGAGACCCAGTACTTC.

The chain joins TRBV19 to TRBJ1-6, with no clear D. This CDR3 has 14 amino acids. Looked up from germline, CDR1 is LNHDA and CDR2 is SQIVND (reference sequence). V dropped 10 bases and J dropped 2 bases, with 12 bases sitting between them. The DNA of the CDR3 is TGTGCCACCGCGTCCCATCCCTATAATTCACCCCTCCACTTT. It codes for CATASHPYNSPLHF.

The chain combines TRBV3-1 with TRBJ2-7; D may match TRBD1 or TRBD2 (6 bases each). V lost 2 bases, J lost 4 bases, and 12 bases lay in between. The length of the CDR3 is 14 residues. CDR1 and CDR2 from the germline V gene are LGHDT and YNNKEL (reference sequence). The CDR3 sequence is CASSQSTGTYEQYF. CDR3 sequence (DNA): TGTGCCAGCAGCCAATCTACAGGGACTTACGAGCAGTACTTC.

V usage is TRBV15 and J usage is TRBJ1-2; D is possibly TRBD1 (5 bases). V lost 0 bases to trimming and J lost 3 bases, with 8 bases between them. The CDR3 is 14 residues long. Germline lookup yields CDR1 LNHNV and CDR2 YYDKDF (reference sequence). The chain's CDR3 is CATSRDVGDYGYTF. The CDR3 nucleotides read TGTGCCACCAGCAGAGATGTGGGGGACTATGGCTACACCTTC.

The CDR3 region has the DNA TGCAGCGCCCCAGGGAACAGTATGAACACTGAAGCTTTCTTT. Amino acid sequence: CSAPGNSMNTEAFF. The chain recombines TRBV29-1 with TRBJ1-1, with TRBD1 as a possible D gene (5 bases). Germline-derived CDR1 and CDR2 are SQVTM and ANQGSEA. The CDR3 contains 14 residues. V was clipped by 7 bases and J by 0 bases, with 15 bases between them.

The V and J genes are TRBV6-1 and TRBJ2-3, with 7 nucleotides matching TRBD2. The CDR3 is 14 amino acids. V lost 10 bases and J lost 0; bases outside the gene matches: 7. Germline CDR1 is MNHNS and CDR2 is SASEGT. CDR3 amino acids: CATAGLTSTDTQYF. In nucleotides, the CDR3 is TGTGCCACGGCGGGACTAACGAGCACAGATACGCAGTATTTT.

This clonotype was recorded a few times. The V gene is TRBV28, the J gene TRBJ1-6; perhaps TRBD1 as D (6 bases). The V end lost 5 bases, the J end lost 8 bases, and 16 bases lay between the germline ends. This CDR3 is built from 15 residues. Per germline, CDR1 MDHEN and CDR2 SYDVKM. The CDR3 loop reads CASSATGPLYSPLHF. In DNA form, the CDR3 reads TGTGCCAGCAGTGCTACAGGGCCGTTGTATTCACCCCTCCACTTT. Complete variable domain (other parts from reference TRBV28 and TRBJ1-6): DVKVTQSSRYLVKRTGEKVFLECVQDMDHENMFWYRQDPGLGLRLIYFSYDVKMKEKGDIPEGYSVSREKKERFSLILESASTNQTSMYLCASSATGPLYSPLHFGNGTRLTVT.

The chain combines TRBV5-1 with TRBJ2-7, with D perhaps TRBD2 (6 bases). V dropped 2 bases and J dropped 6 bases, with 15 bases sitting between them. The germline V gene encodes CDR1 SGHRS and CDR2 YFSETQ. The CDR3 totals 14 residues. The CDR3 nucleotides read TGCGCCAGCAGCTTAACCCGTGGAGGGAGCGAGCAGTACTTC. This sequence encodes CASSLTRGGSEQYF.

The chain couples TRBV6-6 to TRBJ1-4; no clear D. This CDR3 is 13 amino acids long. Germline CDR1 and CDR2: MNHNY and SVGAGI (reference sequence). Trimming shortened V by 10 bases and J by 5 bases, and 14 bases separated the two germline ends. The CDR3, as DNA: TGTGCCAACACCGGGGAACTAAATGAAAAACTGTTTTTT. Translated: CANTGELNEKLFF.

This clonotype was seen ten or more times. Its ends do not fully match the called genes, so a read error is possible. The V and J genes are TRBV11-1 and TRBJ2-5; 9 bases map to TRBD1. Germline V gene lookup returns CDR1 SGHAT and CDR2 FQDESV (reference sequence). The CDR3 runs to 15 residues. The CDR3 is CASSQSGQGEETQYF. The CDR3 DNA reads TGCGCCAGCAGCCAGTCGGGACAGGGAGAAGAGACCCAGTACTTC.

The chain carries TRBV20-1 and TRBJ2-3; TRBD2 might be the D (6 bases). CDR3 length: 16 residues. V lost 0 bases and J 1 base, leaving 14 bases between the germline ends. The germline V gene has CDR1 DFQATT and CDR2 SNEGSKA (reference sequence). Here the CDR3 reads CSARDSLASGTDTQYF. The DNA for the CDR3 is TGCAGTGCTAGAGATTCCCTAGCGTCCGGCACAGATACGCAGTATTTT.

This clonotype appeared once. An end of the junction does not agree with germline; a read error may underlie this. The chain is built from TRBV3-1 and TRBJ1-2; no clear D. This CDR3 has 13 residues. Per germline, CDR1 LGHDT and CDR2 YNNKEL (reference sequence). CDR3 sequence reads: CAGSQNSNYGYTF. CDR3 bases: TGTGCCGGCAGCCAGAACAGCAACTATGGCTACACCTTC.

The V and J genes are TRBV11-1 and TRBJ2-5; TRBD1 matches 7 bases. CDR3 length: 14 residues. J gave up 4 bases and V 1 base, and 3 bases lay outside the gene matches. Germline V gene lookup returns CDR1 SGHAT and CDR2 FQDESV (reference sequence). The DNA for the CDR3 is TGTGCCAGCAGCTTAGGAAACAGGGGAGAGACCCAGTACTTC. This codes for CASSLGNRGETQYF.